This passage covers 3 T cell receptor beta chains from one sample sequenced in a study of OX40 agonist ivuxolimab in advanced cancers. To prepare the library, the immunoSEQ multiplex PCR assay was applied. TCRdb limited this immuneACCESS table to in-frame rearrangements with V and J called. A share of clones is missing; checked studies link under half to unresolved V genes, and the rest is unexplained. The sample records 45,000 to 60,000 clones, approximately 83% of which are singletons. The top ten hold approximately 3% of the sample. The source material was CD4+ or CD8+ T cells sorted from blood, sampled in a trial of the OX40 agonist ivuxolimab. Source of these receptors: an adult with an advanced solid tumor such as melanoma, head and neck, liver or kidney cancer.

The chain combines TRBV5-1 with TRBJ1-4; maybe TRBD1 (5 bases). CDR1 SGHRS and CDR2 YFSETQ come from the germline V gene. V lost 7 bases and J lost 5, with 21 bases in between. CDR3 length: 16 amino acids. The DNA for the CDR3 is TGCGCCAGCCGCCCGGATGGGGCACGTACCAATGAAAAACTGTTTTTT. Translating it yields CASRPDGARTNEKLFF.

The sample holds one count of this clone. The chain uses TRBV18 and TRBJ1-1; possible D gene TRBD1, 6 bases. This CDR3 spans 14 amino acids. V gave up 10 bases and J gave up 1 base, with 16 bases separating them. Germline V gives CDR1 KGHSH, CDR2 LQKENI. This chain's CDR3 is CATLRQDANTEAFF. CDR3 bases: TGTGCCACCCTTAGACAGGACGCGAACACTGAAGCTTTCTTT.

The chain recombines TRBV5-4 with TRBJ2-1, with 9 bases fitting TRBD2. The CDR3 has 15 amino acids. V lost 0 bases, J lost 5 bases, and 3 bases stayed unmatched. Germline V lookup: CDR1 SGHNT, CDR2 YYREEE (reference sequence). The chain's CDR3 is CASSLGSGRDNEQFF. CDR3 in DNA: TGTGCCAGCAGCTTGGGTAGCGGGAGAGACAATGAGCAGTTCTTC.